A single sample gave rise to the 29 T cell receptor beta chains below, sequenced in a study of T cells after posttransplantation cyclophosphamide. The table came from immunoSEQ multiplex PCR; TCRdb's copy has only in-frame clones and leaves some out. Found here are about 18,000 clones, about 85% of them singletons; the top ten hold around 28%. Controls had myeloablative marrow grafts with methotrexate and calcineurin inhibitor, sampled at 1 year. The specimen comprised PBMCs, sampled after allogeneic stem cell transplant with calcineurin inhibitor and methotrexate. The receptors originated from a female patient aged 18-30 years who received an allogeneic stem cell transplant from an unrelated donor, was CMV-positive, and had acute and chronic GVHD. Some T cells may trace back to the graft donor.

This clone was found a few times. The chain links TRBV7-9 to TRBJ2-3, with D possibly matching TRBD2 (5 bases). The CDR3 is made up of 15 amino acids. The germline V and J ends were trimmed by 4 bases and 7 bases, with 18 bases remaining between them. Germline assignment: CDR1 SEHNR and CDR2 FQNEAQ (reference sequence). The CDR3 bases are TGTGCCAGCAGCTCTATCATGCGGACGGACTATACGCAGTATTTT. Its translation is CASSSIMRTDYTQYF.

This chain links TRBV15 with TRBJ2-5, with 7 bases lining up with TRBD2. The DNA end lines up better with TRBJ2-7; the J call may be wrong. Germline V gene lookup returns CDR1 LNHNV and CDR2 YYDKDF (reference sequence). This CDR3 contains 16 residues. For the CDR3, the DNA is TGTGCCACCAGCAGAGATCGAAGCGGGGTCTCCTACGAGCAGTACTTC. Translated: CATSRDRSGVSYEQYF.

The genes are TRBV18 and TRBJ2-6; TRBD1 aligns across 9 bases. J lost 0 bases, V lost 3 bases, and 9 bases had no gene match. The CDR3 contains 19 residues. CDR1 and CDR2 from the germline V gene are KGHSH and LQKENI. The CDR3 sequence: CASSPDTGGPNSGANVLTF. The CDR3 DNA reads TGTGCCAGCTCACCGGACACAGGGGGCCCCAACTCTGGGGCCAACGTCCTGACTTTC.

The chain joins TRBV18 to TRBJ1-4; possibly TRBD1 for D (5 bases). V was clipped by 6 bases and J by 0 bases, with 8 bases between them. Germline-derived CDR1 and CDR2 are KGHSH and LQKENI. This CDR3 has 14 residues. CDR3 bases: TGTGCCAGCTCTCCGACAGCAACTAATGAAAAACTGTTTTTT. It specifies CASSPTATNEKLFF.

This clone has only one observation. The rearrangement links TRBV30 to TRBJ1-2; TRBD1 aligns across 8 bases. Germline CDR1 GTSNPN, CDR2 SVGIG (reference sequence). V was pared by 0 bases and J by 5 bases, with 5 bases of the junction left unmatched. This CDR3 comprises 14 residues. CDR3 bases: TGTGCCTGGAGTGTAGGGACAGGAGCATATGGCTACACCTTC. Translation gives CAWSVGTGAYGYTF. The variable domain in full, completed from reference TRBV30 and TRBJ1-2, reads SQTIHQWPATLVQPVGSPLSLECTVEGTSNPNLYWYRQAAGRGLQLLFYSVGIGQISSEVPQNLSASRPQDRQFILSSKKLLLSDSGFYLCAWSVGTGAYGYTFGSGTRLTVV.

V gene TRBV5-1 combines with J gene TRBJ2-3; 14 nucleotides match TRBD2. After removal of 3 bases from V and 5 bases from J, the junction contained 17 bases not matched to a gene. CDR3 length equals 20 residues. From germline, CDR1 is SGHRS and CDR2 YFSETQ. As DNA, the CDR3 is TGCGCCAGCAGCTACAGAGGACTAGCGGGAGGCTTGGGGGGCGGAGATACGCAGTATTTT. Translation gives CASSYRGLAGGLGGGDTQYF.

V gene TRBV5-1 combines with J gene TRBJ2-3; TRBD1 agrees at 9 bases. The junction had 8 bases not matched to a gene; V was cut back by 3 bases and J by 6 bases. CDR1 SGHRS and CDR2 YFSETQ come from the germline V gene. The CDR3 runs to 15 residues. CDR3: CASSSGDRDVDTQYF. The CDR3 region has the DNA TGCGCCAGCAGCTCGGGGGACAGGGATGTCGATACGCAGTATTTT.

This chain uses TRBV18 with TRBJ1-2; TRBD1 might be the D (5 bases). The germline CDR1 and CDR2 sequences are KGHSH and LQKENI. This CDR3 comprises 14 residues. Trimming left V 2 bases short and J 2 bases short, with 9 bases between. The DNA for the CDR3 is TGTGCCAGCTCACCATCCGGGGGAAACTATGGCTACACCTTC. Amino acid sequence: CASSPSGGNYGYTF.

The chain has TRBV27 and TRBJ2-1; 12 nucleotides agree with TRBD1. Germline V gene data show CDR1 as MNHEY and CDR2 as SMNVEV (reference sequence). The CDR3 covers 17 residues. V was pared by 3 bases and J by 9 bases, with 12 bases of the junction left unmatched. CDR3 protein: CASSLGTGGDWLVEQFF. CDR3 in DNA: TGTGCCAGCAGTTTGGGGACAGGGGGCGATTGGCTGGTTGAGCAGTTCTTC.

CDR3 DNA: TGCGCCAGCAGCATTACTAGCGGTCAAGAGACCCAGTACTTC. It translates to CASSITSGQETQYF. V usage is TRBV5-1 and J usage is TRBJ2-5; TRBD2 matches at 8 bases. The V gene's germline CDR1 is SGHRS and CDR2 YFSETQ. This CDR3 comprises 14 residues. The ends lost 4 bases at V and 2 bases at J; junction bases unmatched: 4.

The CDR3 here is CASRGDRGKTEAFF. CDR3 nucleotide sequence: TGCGCCAGCAGGGGGGACAGGGGAAAAACTGAAGCTTTCTTT. The chain employs TRBV10-2 and TRBJ1-1; 10 nucleotides agree with TRBD1. The CDR3 contains 14 residues. The J segment lost 5 bases and the V segment lost 6 bases, leaving 6 bases of the junction unmatched. Germline V CDR1 and CDR2: WSHSY, SAAADI.

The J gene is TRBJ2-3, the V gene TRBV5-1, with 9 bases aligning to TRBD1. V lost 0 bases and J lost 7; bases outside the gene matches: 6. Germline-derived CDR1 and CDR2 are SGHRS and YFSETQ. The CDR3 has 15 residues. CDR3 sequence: CASSLGDRDENTQYF. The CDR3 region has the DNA TGCGCCAGCAGCTTGGGGGACAGGGACGAAAATACGCAGTATTTT. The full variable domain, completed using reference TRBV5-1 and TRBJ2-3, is KAGVTQTPRYLIKTRGQQVTLSCSPISGHRSVSWYQQTPGQGLQFLFEYFSETQRNKGNFPGRFSGRQFSNSRSEMNVSTLELGDSALYLCASSLGDRDENTQYFGPGTRLTVL.

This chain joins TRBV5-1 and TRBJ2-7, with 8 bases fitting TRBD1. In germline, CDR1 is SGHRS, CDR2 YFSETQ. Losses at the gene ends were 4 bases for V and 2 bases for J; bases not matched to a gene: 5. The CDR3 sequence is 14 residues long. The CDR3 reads CASSRTGTTYEQYF. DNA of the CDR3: TGCGCCAGCAGCAGGACAGGGACGACCTACGAGCAGTACTTC.

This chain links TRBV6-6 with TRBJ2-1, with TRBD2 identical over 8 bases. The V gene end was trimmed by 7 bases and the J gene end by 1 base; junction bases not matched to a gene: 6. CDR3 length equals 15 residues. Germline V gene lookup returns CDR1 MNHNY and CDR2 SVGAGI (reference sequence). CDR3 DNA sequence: TGTGCCAGCACCACCCAGCGGGAGTCCTACAATGAGCAGTTCTTC. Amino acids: CASTTQRESYNEQFF.

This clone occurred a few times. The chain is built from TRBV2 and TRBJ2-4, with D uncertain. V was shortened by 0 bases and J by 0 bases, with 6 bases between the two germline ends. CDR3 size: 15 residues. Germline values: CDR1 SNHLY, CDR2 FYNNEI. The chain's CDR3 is CASSEAPLAKNIQYF. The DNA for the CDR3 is TGTGCCAGCAGTGAAGCGCCACTAGCCAAAAACATTCAGTACTTC.

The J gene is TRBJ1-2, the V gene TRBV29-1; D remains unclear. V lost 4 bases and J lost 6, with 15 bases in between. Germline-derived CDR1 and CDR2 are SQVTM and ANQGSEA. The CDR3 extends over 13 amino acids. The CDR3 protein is CSVAASSPHGYTF. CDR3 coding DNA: TGCAGCGTTGCGGCGAGTAGCCCCCATGGCTACACCTTC.

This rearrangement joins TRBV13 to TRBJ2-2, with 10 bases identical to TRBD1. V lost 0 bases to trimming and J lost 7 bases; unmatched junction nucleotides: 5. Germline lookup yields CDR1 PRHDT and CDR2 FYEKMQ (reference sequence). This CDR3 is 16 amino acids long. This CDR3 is CASSLGTGGAGGELFF. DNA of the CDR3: TGTGCCAGCAGCTTAGGGACAGGGGGCGCCGGCGGGGAGCTGTTTTTT.

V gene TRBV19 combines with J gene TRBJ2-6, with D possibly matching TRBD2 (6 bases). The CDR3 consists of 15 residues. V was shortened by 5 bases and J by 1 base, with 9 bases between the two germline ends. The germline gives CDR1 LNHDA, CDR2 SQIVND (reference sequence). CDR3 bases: TGTGCCAGTAGTCCGGGGGATTCTGGGGCCAACGTCCTGACTTTC. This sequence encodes CASSPGDSGANVLTF.

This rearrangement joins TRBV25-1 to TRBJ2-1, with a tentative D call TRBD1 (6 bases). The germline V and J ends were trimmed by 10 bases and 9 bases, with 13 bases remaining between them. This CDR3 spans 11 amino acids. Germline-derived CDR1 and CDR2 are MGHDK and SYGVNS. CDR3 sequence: CAIQAGVEQFF. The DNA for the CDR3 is TGTGCCATCCAAGCAGGGGTTGAGCAGTTCTTC.

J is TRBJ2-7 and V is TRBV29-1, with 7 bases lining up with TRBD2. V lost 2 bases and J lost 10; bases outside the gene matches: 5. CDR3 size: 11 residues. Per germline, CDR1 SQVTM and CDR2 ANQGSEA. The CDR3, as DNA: TGCAGCGTTGAATGGGGGGGTCAACAGTACTTC. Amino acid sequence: CSVEWGGQQYF.

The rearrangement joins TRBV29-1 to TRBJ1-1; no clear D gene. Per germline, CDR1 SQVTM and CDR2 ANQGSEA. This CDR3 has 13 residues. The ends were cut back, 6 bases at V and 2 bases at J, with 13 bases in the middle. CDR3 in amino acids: CSVAFFFNTEAFF. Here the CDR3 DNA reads TGCAGCGTCGCGTTCTTCTTTAACACTGAAGCTTTCTTT.

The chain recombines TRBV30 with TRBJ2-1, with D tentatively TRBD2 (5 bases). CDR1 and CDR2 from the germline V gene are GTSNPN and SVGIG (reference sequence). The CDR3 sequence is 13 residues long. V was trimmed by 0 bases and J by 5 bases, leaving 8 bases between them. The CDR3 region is CAWSVSGNNEQFF. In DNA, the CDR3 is TGTGCCTGGAGTGTATCGGGAAACAATGAGCAGTTCTTC.

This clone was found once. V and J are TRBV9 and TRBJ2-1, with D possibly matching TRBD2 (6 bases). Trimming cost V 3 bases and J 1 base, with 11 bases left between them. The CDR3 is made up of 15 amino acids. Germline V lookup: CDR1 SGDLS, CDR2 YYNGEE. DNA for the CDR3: TGTGCCAGCAGCGAGGCGGGACCATCCTACAATGAGCAGTTCTTC. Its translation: CASSEAGPSYNEQFF. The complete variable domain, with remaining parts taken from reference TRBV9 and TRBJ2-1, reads DSGVTQTPKHLITATGQRVTLRCSPRSGDLSVYWYQQSLDQGLQFLIQYYNGEERAKGNILERFSAQQFPDLHSELNLSSLELGDSALYFCASSEAGPSYNEQFFGPGTRLTVL.

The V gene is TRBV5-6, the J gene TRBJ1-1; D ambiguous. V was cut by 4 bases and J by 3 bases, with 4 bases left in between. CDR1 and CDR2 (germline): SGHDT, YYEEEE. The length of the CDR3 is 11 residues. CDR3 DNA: TGTGCCAGCAGCCGGGACACTGAAGCTTTCTTT. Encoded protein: CASSRDTEAFF.

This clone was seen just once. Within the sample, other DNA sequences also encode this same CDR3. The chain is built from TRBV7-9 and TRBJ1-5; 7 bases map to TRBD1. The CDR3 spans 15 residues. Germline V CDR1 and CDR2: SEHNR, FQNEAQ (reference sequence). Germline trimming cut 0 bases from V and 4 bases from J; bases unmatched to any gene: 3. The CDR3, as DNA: TGTGCCAGCAGCTTAGCGGGGGACAGTAATCAGCCCCAGCATTTT. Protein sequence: CASSLAGDSNQPQHF.

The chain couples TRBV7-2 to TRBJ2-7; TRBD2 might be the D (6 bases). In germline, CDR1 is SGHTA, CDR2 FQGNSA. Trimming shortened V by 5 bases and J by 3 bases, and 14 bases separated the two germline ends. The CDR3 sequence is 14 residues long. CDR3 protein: CASSRISGGYEQYF. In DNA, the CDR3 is TGTGCCAGCAGCCGGATTAGCGGAGGCTACGAGCAGTACTTC.

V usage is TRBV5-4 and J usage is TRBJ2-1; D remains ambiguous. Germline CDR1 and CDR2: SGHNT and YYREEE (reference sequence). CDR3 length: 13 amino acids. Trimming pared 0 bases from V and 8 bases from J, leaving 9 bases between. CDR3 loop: CASSLVSGDEQFF. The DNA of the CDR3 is TGTGCCAGCAGCTTGGTTTCGGGTGATGAGCAGTTCTTC.

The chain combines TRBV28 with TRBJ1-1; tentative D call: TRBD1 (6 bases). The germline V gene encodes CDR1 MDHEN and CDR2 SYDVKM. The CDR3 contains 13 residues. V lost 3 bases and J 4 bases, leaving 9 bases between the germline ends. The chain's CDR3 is CASSLYRVTEAFF. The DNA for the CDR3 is TGTGCCAGCAGTTTGTACAGGGTCACTGAAGCTTTCTTT.

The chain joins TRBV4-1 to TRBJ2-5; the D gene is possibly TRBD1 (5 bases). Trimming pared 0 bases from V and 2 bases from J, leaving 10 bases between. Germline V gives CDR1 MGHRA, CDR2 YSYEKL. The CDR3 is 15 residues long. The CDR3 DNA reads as TGCGCCAGCAGCCAAGATCCCACAGGACAAGAGACCCAGTACTTC. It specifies CASSQDPTGQETQYF.